This T cell receptor (beta chain) came from a study of OX40 agonist ivuxolimab in advanced cancers. The repertoire was sequenced with immunoSEQ multiplex PCR; TCRdb's copy has only in-frame clones and lacks some. Here the sample spans 65,000 to 80,000 clones, under 90% being singletons. Looked up from germline, CDR1 is KGHSH and CDR2 is LQKENI. V lost 6 bases, J lost 2 bases, and 14 bases lay in between. The CDR3 consists of 14 residues. V usage is TRBV18 and J usage is TRBJ2-7; a weak D match, TRBD1 (6 bases). Material: CD4+ or CD8+ T cells sorted from blood, obtained in a trial of the OX40 agonist ivuxolimab. The clonotype was recovered from an adult with an advanced solid tumor such as melanoma, head and neck, liver or kidney cancer. CDR3 region: CASSAGTLPYEQYF. DNA of the CDR3: TGTGCCAGCTCGGCCGGGACACTTCCCTACGAGCAGTACTTC.